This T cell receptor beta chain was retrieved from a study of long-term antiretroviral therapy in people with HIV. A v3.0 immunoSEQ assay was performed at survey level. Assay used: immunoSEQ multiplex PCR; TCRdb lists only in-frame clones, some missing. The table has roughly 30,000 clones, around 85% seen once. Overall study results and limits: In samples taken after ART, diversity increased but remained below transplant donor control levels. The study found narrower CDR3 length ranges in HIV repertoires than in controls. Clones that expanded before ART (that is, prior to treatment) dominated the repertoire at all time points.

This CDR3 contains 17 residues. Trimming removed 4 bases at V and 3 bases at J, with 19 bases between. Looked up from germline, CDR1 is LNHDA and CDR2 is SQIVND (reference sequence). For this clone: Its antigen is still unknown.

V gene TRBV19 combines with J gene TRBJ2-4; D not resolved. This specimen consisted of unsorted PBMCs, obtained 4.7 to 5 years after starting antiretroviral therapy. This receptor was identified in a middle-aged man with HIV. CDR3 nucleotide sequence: TGTGCCAGTAGTACCCCCCAGTGCAGGCTGTTCAAAAACATTCAGTACTTC. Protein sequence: CASSTPQCRLFKNIQYF.